Listed below are T cell receptor beta chains from one sample, sequenced in a study of Ad26.COV2.S vaccination and SARS-CoV-2 variants. The repertoire was sequenced with immunoSEQ multiplex PCR; TCRdb's copy has only in-frame clones and lacks some. The sample records about 480,000 clones, approximately 88% being singletons. The sample in question was peripheral blood, obtained in a trial of Ad26.COV2.S vaccine versus placebo. The receptors were gathered from a person between 18 and 60 years old who received the Ad26.COV2.S COVID-19 vaccine or a placebo. The CDR3 runs from the conserved cysteine through the conserved F or W. For some rows the clone size is stated as once, few or many, or as a class when expanded; others skip it.

J | size | V | length | CDR3
TRBJ1-1 | NA | TRBV9 | 16 | CASSVDYRGPWTEAFF
TRBJ1-1 | NA | TRBV27 | 14 | CASSFGTQNTEAFF
TRBJ2-3 | once | TRBV7-2 | 14 | CASSLARGTDTQYF
TRBJ2-5 | NA | TRBV7-9 | 19 | CASSLLSAGAGVNQETQYF
TRBJ1-1 | NA | TRBV29-1 | 12 | CSGTLWTGEAFF
TRBJ2-3 | NA | TRBV9 | 15 | CASSPSGASTDTQYF
TRBJ1-5 | NA | TRBV10-2 | 14 | CASGLSVGNQPQHF
TRBJ1-5 | NA | TRBV5-6 | 15 | CASSSGLYSNQPQHF
TRBJ2-5 | NA | TRBV7-9 | 15 | CASSLRGLAPETQYF
TRBJ1-5 | NA | TRBV28 | 14 | CASHEIRGNQPQHF
TRBJ1-2 | NA | TRBV27 | 15 | CASSSTGTGDRGYTF
TRBJ2-7 | NA | TRBV2 | 14 | CASSRDTGSYEQYF
TRBJ2-7 | NA | TRBV7-8 | 14 | CAKSRTPNSYEQYF
TRBJ2-5 | NA | TRBV28 | 15 | CASSRTSGIQETQYF
TRBJ2-2 | once | TRBV5-1 | 15 | CASSAGQLNTGELFF
TRBJ2-6 | NA | TRBV30 | 15 | CAWSGRSSGANVLTF
TRBJ2-1 | NA | TRBV11-3 | 14 | CASSLAGSYNEQFF
TRBJ1-2 | once | TRBV6-5 | 16 | CASSSKTGQGPHGYTF
TRBJ2-3 | NA | TRBV28 | 14 | CASSFRGRTDTQYF
TRBJ1-4 | NA | TRBV28 | 14 | CASKLIGGDEKLFF
TRBJ1-1 | NA | TRBV27 | 14 | CASSIQADGTEAFF
TRBJ2-1 | NA | TRBV7-8 | 16 | CASSLRLSSGYNEQFF
TRBJ2-3 | NA | TRBV19 | 16 | CASSIGLDFWADTQYF
TRBJ2-3 | NA | TRBV19 | 15 | CASSIGDVYTDTQYF
TRBJ1-1 | NA | TRBV6-5 | 13 | CASATGGSTEAFF
TRBJ1-2 | NA | TRBV3-1/TRBV3-2 | 14 | CASSQRQGGGGYTF
TRBJ2-6 | NA | TRBV27 | 17 | CASSLSGVYSGANVLTF
TRBJ1-2 | few | TRBV5-4 | 12 | CASSLNNYGYTF
TRBJ2-7 | NA | TRBV30 | 16 | CAWRDRASLLLYEQYF
TRBJ1-1 | NA | TRBV5-1 | 14 | CASSRGESNTEAFF
TRBJ2-3 | NA | TRBV9 | 14 | CASSISGRWDTQYF
TRBJ2-3 | once | TRBV28 | 16 | CASSRASGRLTDTQYF
TRBJ1-6 | NA | TRBV5-4 | 15 | CASSLLSSYNSPLHF
TRBJ2-2 | NA | TRBV13 | 13 | CASSGGGIGELFF
TRBJ2-7 | NA | TRBV7-8 | 14 | CASSFRDGAYEQYF
TRBJ1-1 | NA | TRBV7-3 | 14 | CASSRTHGNTEAFF
TRBJ1-1 | NA | TRBV28 | 13 | CASSYRGLLEAFF
TRBJ2-5 | NA | TRBV7-6 | 15 | CASSLARGSQETQYF
TRBJ1-1 | NA | TRBV28 | 15 | CAGKSGTKTSGEAFF
TRBJ2-3 | NA | TRBV13 | 14 | CASSSRASTDTQYF
TRBJ1-4 | NA | TRBV27 | 15 | CASSLWGQGNEKLFF
TRBJ2-2 | once | TRBV28 | 15 | CASSLNDWGTGELFF
TRBJ2-3 | once | TRBV28 | 15 | CASTTWGGATDTQYF
TRBJ1-1 | NA | TRBV25-1 | 15 | CASTPGWGWLTEAFF
TRBJ1-1 | NA | TRBV29-1 | 16 | CSVENFRGIKNTEAFF
TRBJ2-6 | NA | TRBV30 | 18 | CAGPGLAGSRSGANVLTF
TRBJ2-1 | NA | TRBV11-3 | 15 | CASSPAGLGNNEQFF
TRBJ1-3 | NA | TRBV6-5 | 14 | CASTSGYSGNTIYF
TRBJ1-1 | few | TRBV5-1 | 14 | CASSLSTGNTEAFF